This T cell receptor (beta chain) stems from a study of T-cell reconstitution after alpha-beta-depleted transplantation in children. Library preparation (for TCRbeta) was performed with unique molecular identifiers. TCRdb called the PCR reads again in MiXCR, with one record for every CDR3 protein. The profile covers about 300,000 distinct CDR3 sequences, with just over 7.5% appearing a single time and 8.5% to 9.5% taken by the ten largest. Study-wide findings and caveats: From newly produced T cells came most of the T-cell counts and diversity one year after transplant.

This clonotype appeared a few times. Its antigen is not identified. Germline V gives CDR1 KGHSH, CDR2 LQKENI. The CDR3 is 16 residues long. V shed 1 base, J shed 6 bases, and the junction held 5 bases outside the gene matches. The chain is built from TRBV18 and TRBJ2-7, with 14 bases that match TRBD2. The sequenced sample was peripheral blood, obtained 360 days after TCRalphabeta/CD19-depleted stem cell transplant. The clonotype originates from a female patient between 2 and 10 years old who had a stem cell transplant for Fanconi anemia, so the T cells may come from the graft donor. Written as DNA, the CDR3 is TGTGCCAGCTCACCACTCAGACTAGCGGGGGGGCTCGAGCAGTACTTC. Its protein product is CASSPLRLAGGLEQYF.